The sequence of this T cell receptor (beta chain) was determined in a study of cytotoxic CD8 clonotypes in ibrutinib-treated CLL. Method: immunoSEQ multiplex PCR; TCRdb's copy keeps in-frame clones and lacks some. The sample holds some 8,900 clones, about 70% seen once. V shed 5 bases and J shed 0 bases, with 17 bases lying between them. Per the germline V gene, CDR1 is GTSNPN and CDR2 is SVGIG (reference sequence). This CDR3 is 15 amino acids long. TCR beta libraries used around 2.2 micrograms of genomic DNA from cryopreserved PBMCs. This clone has a handful of counts. The clonotype was recovered from a human donor with chronic lymphocytic leukemia. This sample comprised PBMCs, obtained before ibrutinib treatment. The V gene is TRBV30, the J gene TRBJ2-7; D might be TRBD1 or TRBD2, each matching 5 bases. The CDR3 is CAWGGGSRGSYEQYF. The CDR3 DNA is TGTGCCTGGGGGGGTGGTTCTAGAGGCTCCTACGAGCAGTACTTC.